The next 4 T cell receptor beta chains were all read from a single sample in a study of blood T cell repertoires in COVID-19. TCRdb keeps only in-frame clones here, not all; method: immunoSEQ multiplex PCR. The sample has some 390,000 clones; approximately 92% are singletons. The source material was PBMCs or T cells enriched from blood (not recorded which). Receptor source: a man aged 30 to 39 who had recovered from COVID-19.

This rearrangement joins TRBV28 to TRBJ1-2; TRBD1 is a possible D gene (5 bases). V was trimmed by 7 bases and J by 4 bases, leaving 13 bases between them. The CDR3 covers 13 residues. Germline V gene data show CDR1 as MDHEN and CDR2 as SYDVKM. The CDR3, as DNA: TGTGCCAGCACTCCGGGGGGTGGCTATGGCTACACCTTC. It yields the protein CASTPGGGYGYTF.

The rearrangement uses TRBV5-1 and TRBJ2-7, with 11 bases matching TRBD2. Per germline, CDR1 SGHRS and CDR2 YFSETQ. Germline trimming cut 4 bases from V and 2 bases from J; bases unmatched to any gene: 8. This CDR3 has 16 amino acids. The CDR3 sequence: CASSPTRLAGTYEQYF. The DNA of the CDR3 is TGCGCCAGCAGCCCAACCCGACTAGCGGGAACCTACGAGCAGTACTTC.

This clone was recorded only once. Compared with germline, one end of the junction differs, possibly owing to a read error. The chain recombines TRBV19 with TRBJ2-1, with D perhaps TRBD2 (5 bases). The CDR3 runs to 11 residues. Germline V gene lookup returns CDR1 LNHDA and CDR2 SQIVND (reference sequence). The CDR3 spells CSSGAYNEQFF. CDR3 bases: TGTTCCAGCGGAGCTTACAATGAGCAGTTCTTC.

On this clone: A junction boundary mismatches the germline segment, possibly from a read error. The chain carries TRBV6-2 or TRBV6-3 and TRBJ1-1, with 7 positions matching TRBD1. The germline gives CDR1 MNHEY, CDR2 SVGEGT. This CDR3 comprises 14 residues. CDR3 DNA: TGTGCCAGCAGCTACTCCGACAGGGTAGTTGAAGCTTTCTTT. Amino acid sequence: CASSYSDRVVEAFF.